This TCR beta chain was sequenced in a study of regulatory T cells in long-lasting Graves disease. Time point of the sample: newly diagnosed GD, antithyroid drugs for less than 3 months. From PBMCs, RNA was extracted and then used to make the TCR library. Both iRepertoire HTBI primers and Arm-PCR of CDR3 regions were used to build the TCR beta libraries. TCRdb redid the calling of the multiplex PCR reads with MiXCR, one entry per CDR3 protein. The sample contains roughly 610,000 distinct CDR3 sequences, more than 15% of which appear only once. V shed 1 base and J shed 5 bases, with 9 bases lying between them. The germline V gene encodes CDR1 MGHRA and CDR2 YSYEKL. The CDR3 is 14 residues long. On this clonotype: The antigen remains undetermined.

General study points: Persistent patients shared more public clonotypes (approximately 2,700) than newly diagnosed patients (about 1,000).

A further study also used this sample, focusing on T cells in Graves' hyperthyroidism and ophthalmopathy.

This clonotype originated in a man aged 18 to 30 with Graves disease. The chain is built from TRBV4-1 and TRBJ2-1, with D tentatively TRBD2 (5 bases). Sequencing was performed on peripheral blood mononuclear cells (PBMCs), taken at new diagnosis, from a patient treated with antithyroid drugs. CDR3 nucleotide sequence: TGCGCCAGCAGCCAAGGCGGACTTAACAATGAGCAGTTCTTC. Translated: CASSQGGLNNEQFF.